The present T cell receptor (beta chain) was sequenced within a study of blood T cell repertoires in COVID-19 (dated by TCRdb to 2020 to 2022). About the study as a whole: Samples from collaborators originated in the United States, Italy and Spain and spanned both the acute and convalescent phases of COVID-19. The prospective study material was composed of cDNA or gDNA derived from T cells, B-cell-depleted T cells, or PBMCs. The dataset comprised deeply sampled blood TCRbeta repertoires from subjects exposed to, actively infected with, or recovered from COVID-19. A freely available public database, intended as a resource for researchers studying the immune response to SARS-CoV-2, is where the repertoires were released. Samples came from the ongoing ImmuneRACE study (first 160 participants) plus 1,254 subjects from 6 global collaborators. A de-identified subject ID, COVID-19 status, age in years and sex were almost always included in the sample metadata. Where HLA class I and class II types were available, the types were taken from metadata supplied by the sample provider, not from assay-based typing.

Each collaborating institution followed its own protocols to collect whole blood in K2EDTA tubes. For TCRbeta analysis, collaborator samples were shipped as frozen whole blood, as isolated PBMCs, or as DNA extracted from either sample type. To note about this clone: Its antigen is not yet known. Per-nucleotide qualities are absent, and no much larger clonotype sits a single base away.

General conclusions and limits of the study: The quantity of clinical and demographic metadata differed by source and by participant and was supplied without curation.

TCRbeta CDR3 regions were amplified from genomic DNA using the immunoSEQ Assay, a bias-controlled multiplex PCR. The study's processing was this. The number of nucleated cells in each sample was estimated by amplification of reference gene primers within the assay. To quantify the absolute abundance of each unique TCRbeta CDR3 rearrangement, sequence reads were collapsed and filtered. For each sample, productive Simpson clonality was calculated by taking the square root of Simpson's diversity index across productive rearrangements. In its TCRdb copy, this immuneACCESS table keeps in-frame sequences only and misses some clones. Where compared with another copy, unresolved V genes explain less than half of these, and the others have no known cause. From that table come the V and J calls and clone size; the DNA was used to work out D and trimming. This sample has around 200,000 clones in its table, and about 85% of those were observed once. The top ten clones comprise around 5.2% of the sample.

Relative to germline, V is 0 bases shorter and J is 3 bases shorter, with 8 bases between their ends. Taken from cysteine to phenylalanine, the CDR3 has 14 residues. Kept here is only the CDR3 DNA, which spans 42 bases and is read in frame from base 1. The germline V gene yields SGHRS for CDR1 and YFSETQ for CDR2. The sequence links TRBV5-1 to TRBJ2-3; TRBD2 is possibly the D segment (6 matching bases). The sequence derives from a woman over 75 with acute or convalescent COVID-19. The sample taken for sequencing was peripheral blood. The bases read TGCGCCAGCAGCTTGGCCCGGGAGACAGATACGCAGTATTTT. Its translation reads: CASSLARETDTQYF.